The rows below give T cell receptor beta chains drawn from one sample of a study of spatial heterogeneity in lung cancer. TCRdb re-analysed the 5' RACE reads in MiXCR, keeping a single row per CDR3 protein. This sample has some 53,000 distinct CDR3 sequences; less than 8.5% occur once, and the top ten carry about 3.1%. The source material was PBMCs, sampled at surgery. These receptors came from a female donor with early-stage non-small cell lung cancer. Each CDR3 is given with its conserved first and last residue. The D gene is left open where the match is weak. Only some rows state a clone size, as once, few, many or a class for expanded clones.

>TRBJ1-5|TRBV15|NA|NA
TGTGCCACCAGCGGAGACAGGTATAGCAATCAGCCCCAGCATTTT
CATSGDRYSNQPQHF
>TRBJ1-5|TRBV7-2|NA|NA
TGTGCCAGCAGCTTAATCCGGATTAGTCAGCCCCAGCATTTT
CASSLIRISQPQHF
>TRBJ2-3|TRBV20-1|TRBD1|many
TGCAGTGCTAGTGCGGGACAGGGGGCGGATACGCAGTATTTT
CSASAGQGADTQYF
>TRBJ2-1|TRBV28|TRBD2|many
TGTGCCAGCACCGGACTAGCGGGGGATGAGCAGTTCTTC
CASTGLAGDEQFF
>TRBJ2-2|TRBV28|TRBD2|many
TGTGCCAGCAGCCCCTGGACTAGCGGGACCACCGGGGAGCTGTTTTTT
CASSPWTSGTTGELFF
>TRBJ2-5|TRBV7-2|NA|many
TGTGCCAGCAGCTCGTCGCCTAGCGTAGAGACCCAGTACTTC
CASSSSPSVETQYF
>TRBJ2-3|TRBV29-1|NA|NA
TGCAGCGTTGAAGATCGGGGCATTTCCTCAGATACGCAGTATTTT
CSVEDRGISSDTQYF
>TRBJ2-1|TRBV20-1|TRBD1|few
TGCAGTGCTCAACCGGGACAGGGGAATAATGAGCAGTTCTTC
CSAQPGQGNNEQFF
>TRBJ2-2|TRBV29-1|NA|many
TGCAGCGTTGGTGGAGGGACCGGGGAGCTGTTTTTT
CSVGGGTGELFF
>TRBJ2-5|TRBV10-2|TRBD1|many
TGCGCCAGCAAGGGACAGGGACGAGAGACCCAGTACTTC
CASKGQGRETQYF
>TRBJ2-7|TRBV18|NA|many
TGTGCCAGCTCACCCGTTAGCAGCTACGAGCAGTACTTC
CASSPVSSYEQYF
>TRBJ1-6|TRBV7-9|TRBD1|many
TGTGCCAGCAGCTCGACAGGGGCGAATTCACCCCTCCACTTT
CASSSTGANSPLHF
>TRBJ2-7|TRBV10-3|NA|many
TGTGCCATCAGTGAAGGGCAGGCCACCTACGAGCAGTACTTC
CAISEGQATYEQYF
>TRBJ1-1|TRBV6-5|NA|many
TGTGCCAGCAGTTTTTTAACACAGGGTTTTCAAAAAAATGAAGCTTTCTTT
CASSFLTQGFQKNEAFF
>TRBJ2-3|TRBV20-1|TRBD2|many
TGCAGTGGTGGGAGGGGAACAGATACGCAGTATTTT
CSGGRGTDTQYF
>TRBJ2-3|TRBV7-8|NA|many
TGTGCCAGCAGCTTAACCGCAGATACGAAGTATTTT
CASSLTADTKYF
>TRBJ1-1|TRBV7-9|TRBD1|NA
TGTGCCAGCAGCTTAGCCCCGGGACAGGGGAGGATCACTGAAGCTTTCTTT
CASSLAPGQGRITEAFF
>TRBJ1-5|TRBV20-1|NA|many
TGCAGTGCTAGAGCCCCAAAGGGCGGTAGAGATCAGCCCCAGCATTTT
CSARAPKGGRDQPQHF
>TRBJ1-1|TRBV29-1|TRBD1|many
TGCAGCGTGTCGACAGGGGGCGAGACTGAAGCTTTCTTT
CSVSTGGETEAFF
>TRBJ1-2|TRBV5-1|NA|many
TGCGCCAGCAGCTTGCTTGGCAGGTCTAACTATGGCTACACCTTC
CASSLLGRSNYGYTF
>TRBJ2-6|TRBV3-1|NA|few
TGTGCCAGCAGCCAAGACCCTGGGGCCAACGTCCTGACTTTC
CASSQDPGANVLTF
>TRBJ2-3|TRBV20-1|TRBD1|NA
TGCAGTGCTAGAGATGATCGACCCAGGGGGACAGATACGCAGTATTTT
CSARDDRPRGTDTQYF
>TRBJ2-3|TRBV6-2/TRBV6-3|NA|few
TGTGCCAGCAGCAGGGGAGTACAGTTAGATACGCAGTATTTT
CASSRGVQLDTQYF
>TRBJ1-4|TRBV5-1|NA|many
TGCGCCAGCAGCTTCGATTACCAGCTTAATGAAAAACTGTTTTTT
CASSFDYQLNEKLFF
>TRBJ1-2|TRBV19|TRBD1|many
TGTGCCAGTAGTATGAGGGGGCCGAATGGCTACACCTTC
CASSMRGPNGYTF
>TRBJ1-2|TRBV20-1|TRBD1|NA
TGCAGTGCTCCCCGGGACAGGGCCCTACCTGGTTATGGCTACACCTTC
CSAPRDRALPGYGYTF
>TRBJ2-5|TRBV18|NA|NA
TGTGCCAGCTCATTATCAGGGACCACGGAGACCCAGTACTTC
CASSLSGTTETQYF
>TRBJ2-7|TRBV5-1|TRBD2|many
TGCGCCAGCAGTTTTTCGACTAGCGGGGACCTGGACTTC
CASSFSTSGDLDF
>TRBJ2-3|TRBV7-9|NA|few
TGTGCCAGCAGCTTACGTGATGGGAGACATACGCAGTATTTT
CASSLRDGRHTQYF
>TRBJ2-2|TRBV7-2|TRBD1|many
TGTGCCAGCAGCTGGCAGACAGGGGGGAACACCGGGGAGCTGTTTTTT
CASSWQTGGNTGELFF
>TRBJ2-2|TRBV28|NA|many
TGTGCCAGCAGTCCCCGATCGTACTACTACACCGGGGAGCTGTTTTTT
CASSPRSYYYTGELFF
>TRBJ2-2|TRBV19|TRBD2|many
TGTGCCAGTACTATCGGGGGGGCCGGGGAGCTGTTTTTT
CASTIGGAGELFF
>TRBJ2-5|TRBV12-3/TRBV12-4|NA|many
TGTGCCAGCAGTTCCCAAACCGGCGGGGAGACCCAGTACTTC
CASSSQTGGETQYF
>TRBJ1-2|TRBV28|TRBD1|few
TGTGCCAGCATACCGGGGCAGGGGGATGGCTACACCTTC
CASIPGQGDGYTF
>TRBJ1-6|TRBV6-2/TRBV6-3|NA|few
TGTGCCAGCGTTCAGCGGACTAGCTCCTATAATTCACCCCTCCACTTT
CASVQRTSSYNSPLHF
>TRBJ1-1|TRBV3-1|NA|many
TGTGCCAGCAGCCAAGTGGGGACACCAAGCGAAGCTTTCTTT
CASSQVGTPSEAFF
>TRBJ2-3|TRBV19|TRBD1|NA
TGTGCCAGCCGGGACAGAACAGATACGCAGTATTTT
CASRDRTDTQYF
>TRBJ1-2|TRBV5-1|NA|NA
TGCGCCAGCAGCTTGGTAGGGGACTTGGGCTACACCTTC
CASSLVGDLGYTF
>TRBJ2-7|TRBV29-1|TRBD1|many
TGCAGCGTTGCGGATACCGGGACAGGGCCCTACGAGCAGTACTTC
CSVADTGTGPYEQYF
>TRBJ2-1|TRBV3-1|NA|many
TGTGCCAGCAGCCAATTATGGGGGAATGAGCAGTTCTTC
CASSQLWGNEQFF
>TRBJ2-7|TRBV7-6|NA|NA
TGTGCCAGCAGCCCGCGGGACGGGCCCTACGAGCAGTACTTC
CASSPRDGPYEQYF
>TRBJ2-7|TRBV9|TRBD2|many
TGTGCCAGCAGCGCGAGAGCGGGGCCCTACGAGCAGTACTTC
CASSARAGPYEQYF
>TRBJ1-6|TRBV2|NA|many
TGTGCCAGCAGTGAAGCTAGCTATTCACCCCTCCACTTT
CASSEASYSPLHF
>TRBJ2-2|TRBV20-1|TRBD1|few
TGCAGTGGACTATACAGGGGGTACACCGGGGAGCTGTTTTTT
CSGLYRGYTGELFF
>TRBJ2-7|TRBV29-1|NA|many
TGCAGCGTTCGGAACACGGACGGCGACGAGCAGTACTTC
CSVRNTDGDEQYF
>TRBJ1-5|TRBV18|NA|NA
TGTGCCAGCTCAAGGGGTGGGGGCAATCAGCCCCAGCATTTT
CASSRGGGNQPQHF
>TRBJ2-3|TRBV7-6|NA|many
TGTGCCAGCAGCTTCGACTATGGGGGACTCACAGATACGCAGTATTTT
CASSFDYGGLTDTQYF
>TRBJ2-7|TRBV6-1|TRBD1|many
TGTGCCAGCAGGGTGAACACAGGGGTATCCTACGAGCAGTACTTC
CASRVNTGVSYEQYF
>TRBJ1-1|TRBV12-3/TRBV12-4|NA|NA
TGTGCCAGCACCGGACAGATCAACACTGAAGCTTTCTTT
CASTGQINTEAFF
>TRBJ2-2|TRBV29-1|NA|many
TGCAGCGTCCAGGGGTCCTATTACACCGGGGAGCTGTTTTTT
CSVQGSYYTGELFF
>TRBJ1-6|TRBV20-1|TRBD1|few
TGCAGTGCTAGAGCACTGGGACAGAGAAATTCACCCCTCCACTTT
CSARALGQRNSPLHF
>TRBJ1-2|TRBV15|TRBD1|NA
TGTGCCACCAGCAGAGATGGGCTATTGACAGGGACGGGAGGCTACACCTTC
CATSRDGLLTGTGGYTF
>TRBJ2-5|TRBV9|NA|few
TGTGCCAGCAGCACCCAGGGGAGTCAAGAGACCCAGTACTTC
CASSTQGSQETQYF
>TRBJ1-1|TRBV6-2/TRBV6-3|TRBD1|NA
TGTGCCAGCAGTTACATGGTCGGGACAGGGCGGGATGAAGCTTTCTTT
CASSYMVGTGRDEAFF
>TRBJ2-1|TRBV4-3|NA|many
TGCGCCAGCAGCCAACAAACCGGGTTTAGATACAATGAGCAGTTCTTC
CASSQQTGFRYNEQFF
>TRBJ2-4|TRBV3-1|TRBD2|many
TGTGCCAGCAGCCAAGAAGGGACTAGCGTCATTCAGTACTTC
CASSQEGTSVIQYF
>TRBJ2-7|TRBV20-1|TRBD1|NA
TGCAGTGCTACACTGCCAGGGACAGGGGTCTACGAGCAGTACTTC
CSATLPGTGVYEQYF
>TRBJ1-2|TRBV20-1|NA|many
TGCAGTGCTAGGCTTGACCCCTATGGCTACACCTTC
CSARLDPYGYTF